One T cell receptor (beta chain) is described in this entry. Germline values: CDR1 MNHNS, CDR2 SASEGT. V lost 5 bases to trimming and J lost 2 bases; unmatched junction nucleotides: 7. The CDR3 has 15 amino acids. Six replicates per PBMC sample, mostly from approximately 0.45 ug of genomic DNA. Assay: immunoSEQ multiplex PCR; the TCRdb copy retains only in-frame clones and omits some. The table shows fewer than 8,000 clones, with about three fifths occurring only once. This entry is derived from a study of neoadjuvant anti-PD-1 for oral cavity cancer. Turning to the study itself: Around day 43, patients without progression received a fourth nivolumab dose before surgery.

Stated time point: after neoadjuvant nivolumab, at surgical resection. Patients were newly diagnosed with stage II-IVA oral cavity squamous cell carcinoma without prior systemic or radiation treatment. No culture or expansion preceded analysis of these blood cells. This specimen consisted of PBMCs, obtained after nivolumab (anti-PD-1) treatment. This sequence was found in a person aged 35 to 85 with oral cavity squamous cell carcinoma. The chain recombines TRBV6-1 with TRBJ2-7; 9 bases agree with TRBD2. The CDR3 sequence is CASSPLAGTTYEQYF. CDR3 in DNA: TGTGCCAGCAGTCCACTAGCGGGCACGACCTACGAGCAGTACTTC.